The 15 T cell receptor beta chains below all came from one sample that was sequenced in a study of beta chain features in type 1 diabetes. The study's findings and limits: Type 1 diabetes patients had TCRB CDR3s that were shorter (moderately but significantly so) in all four CD4+ subsets.

No cognate antigen is known for these TCRs. Every bit of the isolated RNA underwent reverse transcription, so sequencing read expressed TCRB transcripts. Data came from immunoSEQ multiplex PCR; TCRdb stores just in-frame clones and leaves some out. The data contain some 240,000 clones, roughly 17% of them seen just once; the ten biggest clones take up more than 0.075%. The sequencing sample was made of naive CD4+ T cells from blood. The receptors shown here come from a man younger than 40 with type 1 diabetes.

The chain uses TRBV5-1 and TRBJ2-1, with D unclear. Germline V lookup: CDR1 SGHRS, CDR2 YFSETQ. The V and J ends lost 0 bases and 8 bases respectively, with 21 bases between them. This CDR3 is 17 amino acids long. Here the CDR3 reads CASSLELGQNFVHEQFF. The CDR3 DNA sequence: TGCGCCAGCAGCTTGGAATTGGGCCAGAACTTTGTCCATGAGCAGTTCTTC.

This clone was recorded a few times. The gene calls are TRBV28 and TRBJ2-7; D remains unclear. The CDR3 runs 12 residues. The germline V and J ends were trimmed by 4 bases and 4 bases, with 8 bases remaining between them. The germline gives CDR1 MDHEN, CDR2 SYDVKM. CDR3 sequence (DNA): TGTGCCAGCAGTTCACTTATATACGAGCAGTACTTC. Translating it yields CASSSLIYEQYF.

The J gene is TRBJ2-3, the V gene TRBV4-3; D is uncertain. The CDR3 spans 14 residues. Germline CDR1 is LGHNA and CDR2 is YSLEER. V lost 0 bases to trimming and J lost 0 bases, with 4 bases between them. As DNA, the CDR3 is TGCGCCAGCAGCCAAGAGTTTAGCACAGATACGCAGTATTTT. It translates to CASSQEFSTDTQYF.

There are a few counts of this clone. The V gene is TRBV29-1, the J gene TRBJ2-1; 11 nucleotides match TRBD1. Germline V CDR1 and CDR2: SQVTM, ANQGSEA. V shed 3 bases, J shed 4 bases, and the junction held 17 bases outside the gene matches. The CDR3 contains 19 residues. This chain's CDR3 is CSVEDRGRPGGPLYNEQFF. In DNA form, the CDR3 reads TGCAGCGTTGAGGACAGGGGGCGCCCGGGAGGGCCTTTATACAATGAGCAGTTCTTC.

This clone was seen more than once but under ten times. Here the CDR3 reads CSVETGEQYF. CDR3 in DNA: TGCAGCGTTGAGACTGGCGAGCAGTACTTC. The rearrangement uses TRBV29-1 and TRBJ2-7; the D is unclear. The length of the CDR3 is 10 residues. Germline loops: CDR1 SQVTM, CDR2 ANQGSEA. V lost 3 bases and J lost 6, with 6 bases in between.

The chain carries TRBV19 and TRBJ2-7; D gene unclear. Trimming took 2 bases from V and 2 from J, leaving 10 bases between them. The CDR3 loop spans 14 amino acids. Per germline, CDR1 LNHDA and CDR2 SQIVND (reference sequence). The CDR3 nucleotides read TGTGCCAGTAGTATAACGGGCAGTCCCTACGAGCAGTACTTC. It is translated as CASSITGSPYEQYF.

This clone was detected only a few times. One end of the junction varies from germline; a read error may be responsible. V and J are TRBV7-2 and TRBJ1-2, with 9 positions matching TRBD1. Germline V CDR1 and CDR2: SGHTA, FQGNSA. The CDR3 totals 15 residues. The CDR3 here is CASSLATGTGIPPPF. The CDR3, as DNA: TGTGCCAGCAGCTTAGCGACCGGGACAGGGATCCCACCGCCATTC.

The J gene is TRBJ2-4, the V gene TRBV2; D perhaps matches TRBD1 (5 bases). Germline CDR1 is SNHLY and CDR2 is FYNNEI. The CDR3 is 15 amino acids. The V end was cut by 5 bases, the J end by 1 base, with 12 bases between. The CDR3 nucleotides read TGTGCCAGCAGTCAACAGGATTCGGCCAAAAACATTCAGTACTTC. Protein product: CASSQQDSAKNIQYF.

The chain joins TRBV29-1 to TRBJ1-1; the D is unclear. The CDR3 runs 11 residues. Per germline, CDR1 SQVTM and CDR2 ANQGSEA. V lost 3 bases, J lost 5 bases, and 7 bases lay in between. DNA for the CDR3: TGCAGCGTTGACACGACGACTGAAGCTTTCTTT. Translated: CSVDTTTEAFF.

V gene TRBV7-2 combines with J gene TRBJ2-5; 8 nucleotides align to TRBD2. The ends lost 0 bases at V and 5 bases at J; junction bases unmatched: 8. CDR3 length: 16 residues. In germline, CDR1 is SGHTA, CDR2 FQGNSA. The CDR3 nucleotides read TGTGCCAGCAGCTTAGCGTACGGGAGGGCAGACGAGACCCAGTACTTC. Translation gives CASSLAYGRADETQYF.

Only a few counts were recorded for this clone. The V call is TRBV5-4, the J call TRBJ2-3; 14 nucleotides match TRBD2. CDR3 size: 16 residues. V shed 5 bases, J shed 4 bases, and the junction held 6 bases outside the gene matches. CDR1 SGHNT and CDR2 YYREEE come from the germline V gene (reference sequence). This CDR3 is CASRSGLAGVADTQYF. The CDR3 DNA is TGTGCCAGCAGATCGGGACTAGCGGGAGTAGCAGATACGCAGTATTTT.

This clone was picked up a small number of times. The chain joins TRBV5-4 to TRBJ2-5; the match to TRBD1 covers 8 bases. Germline V gives CDR1 SGHNT, CDR2 YYREEE (reference sequence). V dropped 1 base and J dropped 5; count of bases not matched to a gene: 4. The CDR3 spans 14 residues. CDR3 coding DNA: TGTGCCAGCAGCTTGCAGGGGGCCGAGGAGACCCAGTACTTC. Translation gives CASSLQGAEETQYF.

This rearrangement joins TRBV7-9 to TRBJ1-1; no clear D. Germline-derived CDR1 and CDR2 are SEHNR and FQNEAQ (reference sequence). Trimming removed 5 bases at V and 1 base at J, with 5 bases between. The CDR3 consists of 12 residues. The CDR3 region has the DNA TGTGCCAGCAGCAAGGGGAACACTGAAGCTTTCTTT. Translation gives CASSKGNTEAFF.

The sample holds a few counts of this clone. The rearrangement links TRBV9 to TRBJ2-5; D not resolved. The V and J ends lost 4 bases and 1 base respectively, with 8 bases between them. This CDR3 is 13 amino acids long. Germline V CDR1 and CDR2: SGDLS, YYNGEE. CDR3 sequence (DNA): TGTGCCAGCAGCCCGTTGCCCCAAGAGACCCAGTACTTC. This codes for CASSPLPQETQYF.

This clone was observed a few times. The rearrangement uses TRBV4-3 and TRBJ1-1; D is unclear. The CDR3 is made up of 13 amino acids. Trimming pared 4 bases from V and 3 bases from J, leaving 9 bases between. CDR1 is LGHNA and CDR2 is YSLEER in the germline V gene. CDR3 amino acids: CASSLRKYTEAFF. CDR3 bases: TGCGCCAGCAGCCTCCGAAAATACACTGAAGCTTTCTTT.